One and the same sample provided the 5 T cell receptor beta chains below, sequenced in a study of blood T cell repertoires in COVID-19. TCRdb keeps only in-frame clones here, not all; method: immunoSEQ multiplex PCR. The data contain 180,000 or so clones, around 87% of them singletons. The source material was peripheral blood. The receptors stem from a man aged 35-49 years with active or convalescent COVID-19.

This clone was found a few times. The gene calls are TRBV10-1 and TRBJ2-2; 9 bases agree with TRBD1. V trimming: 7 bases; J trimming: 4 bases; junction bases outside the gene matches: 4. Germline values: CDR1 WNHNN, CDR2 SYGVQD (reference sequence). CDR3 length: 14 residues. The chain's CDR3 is CASTRDRATGELFF. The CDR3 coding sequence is TGCGCCAGCACCCGGGACAGGGCCACCGGGGAGCTGTTTTTT.

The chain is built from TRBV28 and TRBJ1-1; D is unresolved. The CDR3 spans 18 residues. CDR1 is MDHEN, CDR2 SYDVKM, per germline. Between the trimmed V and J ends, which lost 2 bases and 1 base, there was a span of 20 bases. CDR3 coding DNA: TGTGCCAGCAGTTTAGGGTGGGGAGATGCCCGTAGGAACACTGAAGCTTTCTTT. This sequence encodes CASSLGWGDARRNTEAFF.

In nucleotides, the CDR3 is TGCGCCAGCAGCTTGGGTACACAGGGTTATAACACTGAAGCTTTCTTT. It specifies CASSLGTQGYNTEAFF. V gene TRBV5-1 combines with J gene TRBJ1-1, with D possibly matching TRBD1 (6 bases). The V end lost 0 bases, the J end lost 2 bases, and 14 bases lay between the germline ends. The CDR3 runs 16 residues. The germline gives CDR1 SGHRS, CDR2 YFSETQ. The whole variable domain, filled in from reference TRBV5-1 and TRBJ1-1, reads KAGVTQTPRYLIKTRGQQVTLSCSPISGHRSVSWYQQTPGQGLQFLFEYFSETQRNKGNFPGRFSGRQFSNSRSEMNVSTLELGDSALYLCASSLGTQGYNTEAFFGQGTRLTVV.

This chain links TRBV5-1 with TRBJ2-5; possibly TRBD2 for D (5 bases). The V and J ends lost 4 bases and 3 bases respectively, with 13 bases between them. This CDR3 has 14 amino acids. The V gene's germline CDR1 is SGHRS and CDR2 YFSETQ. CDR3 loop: CASSPGGREETQYF. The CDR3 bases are TGCGCCAGCAGCCCCGGAGGAAGGGAAGAGACCCAGTACTTC.

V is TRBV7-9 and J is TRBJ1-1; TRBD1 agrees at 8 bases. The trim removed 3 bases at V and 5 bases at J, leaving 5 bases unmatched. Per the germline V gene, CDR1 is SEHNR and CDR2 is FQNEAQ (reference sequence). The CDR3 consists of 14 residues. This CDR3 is CASSFRQGSTEAFF. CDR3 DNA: TGTGCCAGCAGCTTTCGACAGGGGAGTACTGAAGCTTTCTTT.